Included here is one TCR beta chain sequence, with context. Its target is not known. TCRbeta library construction was performed incorporating unique molecular identifiers. One entry per CDR3 protein, called by TCRdb with MiXCR from the PCR reads. The sample has about 440,000 distinct CDR3 sequences, roughly 44% seen once; the top ten hold 25% to 30%. The CDR3 extends over 14 amino acids. From germline, CDR1 is MDHEN and CDR2 SYDVKM. The V gene lost 5 bases and the J gene lost 3 bases, with 13 bases spanning the gap. These data belong to a study of T-cell reconstitution after alpha-beta-depleted transplantation in children. Overall study results and limits: About two months after transplant, alpha-beta T cells reportedly came from several hundred expanded graft clones. Certain patients had high TCRbeta diversity at day 60, and it came from recipient T cells and thymic progenitors that survived. A year had passed since transplant, and T-cell counts and diversity by then came mostly from newly produced T cells.

The specimen was PBMCs, collected before TCRalphabeta/CD19-depleted stem cell transplant. V is TRBV28 and J is TRBJ2-5; a possible D gene is TRBD1 (6 bases). The sequence came from a girl aged 2 to 10 with aplastic anemia, due to receive a stem cell transplant. This chain's CDR3 is CASSQGWRKETQYF. As DNA, the CDR3 is TGTGCCAGCAGTCAGGGGTGGAGGAAAGAGACCCAGTACTTC.